Listed below are T cell receptor beta chains from one sample, sequenced in a study of blood T cell repertoires in COVID-19. Clones were sequenced by immunoSEQ multiplex PCR, and TCRdb holds only the in-frame ones, with some missing. The sample lists roughly 100,000 clones; 82% were seen once. The specimen was peripheral blood. The source of these receptors is a man between 60 and 70 years old with acute or convalescent COVID-19. The CDR3 runs from the conserved cysteine through the conserved F or W. The D gene is left open where the match is weak. Size is omitted from some rows. Given values are once, few, many or a class for expanded clones.

clone_size	d_call	v_call	j_call	cdr3_aa	cdr3_nt
.	.	TRBV7-3	TRBJ2-6	CASSNTISGANVLTF	TGTGCCAGCAGCAATACTATCTCTGGGGCCAACGTCCTGACTTTC
.	.	TRBV28	TRBJ2-7	CASSLRVPYEQYF	TGTGCCAGCAGTTTGCGCGTTCCCTACGAGCAGTACTTC
.	TRBD2	TRBV7-9	TRBJ2-5	CASSQSGGRRETQYF	TGTGCCAGCAGCCAGAGCGGGGGGCGGAGAGAGACCCAGTACTTC
.	.	TRBV5-1	TRBJ1-3	CASSLSGSADTIYF	TGCGCCAGCAGCTTGTCGGGGTCCGCGGACACCATATATTTT
.	.	TRBV12-2	TRBJ2-3	CASRFPPRDSSTDTQYF	TGTGCAAGTCGCTTTCCTCCCCGGGACAGCAGCACAGATACGCAGTATTTT
once	.	TRBV19	TRBJ2-7	CASSITGLESEQYF	TGTGCCAGTAGTATTACTGGGCTGGAAAGCGAGCAGTACTTC
once	.	TRBV7-3	TRBJ1-5	CASSLTGGGNQPQHF	TGTGCCAGCAGCTTAACAGGGGGGGGCAATCAGCCCCAGCATTTT
.	TRBD2	TRBV7-3	TRBJ2-3	CASSLLALGEGTQYF	TGTGCCAGCAGCTTACTAGCGTTAGGGGAGGGCACGCAGTATTTT
.	TRBD1	TRBV5-1	TRBJ2-2	CASSPMGQGNTGELFF	TGCGCCAGCAGCCCGATGGGACAGGGGAACACCGGGGAGCTGTTTTTT
.	TRBD1	TRBV28	TRBJ1-2	CASSLYSTGDYGYTF	TGTGCCAGCAGTCTATATTCGACAGGGGACTATGGCTACACCTTC
.	.	TRBV7-3	TRBJ2-3	CASSLIPAGTDTQYF	TGTGCCAGCAGCTTAATTCCAGCGGGCACAGATACGCAGTATTTT
.	.	TRBV30	TRBJ2-3	CASQDGGDTQYF	TGTGCCTCCCAGGACGGGGGAGATACGCAGTATTTT
.	TRBD2	TRBV27	TRBJ2-1	CASHLAGALESNEQFF	TGTGCCAGCCATCTAGCGGGGGCCCTTGAGTCCAATGAGCAGTTCTTC
once	.	TRBV7-9	TRBJ2-2	CASSPLREMNTGELFF	TGTGCCAGCAGCCCTTTGAGGGAGATGAACACCGGGGAGCTGTTTTTT
few	.	TRBV7-9	TRBJ1-4	CASSAGDGRNEKLFF	TGTGCCAGCAGCGCGGGGGACGGTCGGAATGAAAAACTGTTTTTT
.	TRBD1	TRBV5-8	TRBJ1-4	CASGSGTGDEKLFF	TGTGCCAGCGGGTCCGGGACAGGGGATGAAAAACTGTTTTTT
.	TRBD2	TRBV24-1	TRBJ2-1	CATSDTGLAAYNEQFF	TGTGCCACCAGTGACACCGGACTAGCGGCCTACAATGAGCAGTTCTTC
.	.	TRBV27	TRBJ1-3	CASSFSGGFGNTIYF	TGTGCCAGCAGTTTCTCGGGGGGGTTCGGAAACACCATATATTTT
few	.	TRBV6-1	TRBJ1-3	CASSDQQFVGNTIYF	TGTGCCAGCAGTGATCAACAGTTTGTTGGAAACACCATATATTTT
once	.	TRBV7-9	TRBJ1-5	CASGGLRGQPQHF	TGTGCCAGCGGTGGCCTTAGGGGACAGCCCCAGCATTTT
.	TRBD2	TRBV5-1	TRBJ2-1	CASSLSSGAIGDEQFF	TGCGCCAGCAGCTTGTCTAGCGGGGCCATCGGCGATGAGCAGTTCTTC
.	.	TRBV25-1	TRBJ2-7	CASSGQGGLSYEQYF	TGTGCCAGCAGTGGCCAGGGGGGACTTAGTTACGAGCAGTACTTC
.	.	TRBV14	TRBJ1-4	CASSQVGGQTNEKLFF	TGTGCCAGCAGCCAAGTCGGGGGTCAGACTAATGAAAAACTGTTTTTT
.	.	TRBV7-9	TRBJ1-4	CASSLGAGQNEKLFF	TGTGCCAGCAGCTTAGGGGCGGGGCAGAATGAAAAACTGTTTTTT
.	.	TRBV14	TRBJ1-1	CASSQSSNTEAFF	TGTGCCAGCAGCCAATCATCGAACACTGAAGCTTTCTTT
.	TRBD2	TRBV14	TRBJ2-2	CASSLWTSGNTGELFF	TGTGCCAGCAGCCTCTGGACTAGCGGGAACACCGGGGAGCTGTTTTTT
.	TRBD1	TRBV3-1/TRBV3-2	TRBJ1-6	CASSQGRGTGNSPLHF	TGTGCCAGCAGCCAAGGCAGAGGGACAGGGAATTCACCCCTCCACTTT
once	.	TRBV5-1	TRBJ1-1	CASSAQGGNTEAFF	TGCGCCAGCAGCGCCCAGGGTGGGAACACTGAAGCTTTCTTT
.	.	TRBV2	TRBJ1-1	CASNPRGGVEAFF	TGTGCCAGCAACCCAAGGGGGGGAGTTGAAGCTTTCTTT
.	TRBD2	TRBV7-2	TRBJ2-3	CASSLVASGYTDTQYF	TGTGCCAGCAGCTTAGTGGCTAGCGGGTATACAGATACGCAGTATTTT
once	.	TRBV28	TRBJ2-7	CASSSAGIYEQYF	TGTGCCAGCAGTTCCGCAGGGATCTACGAGCAGTACTTC
.	.	TRBV30	TRBJ1-6	CAWSPRGPLRPLHF	TGTGCCTGGAGCCCGCGGGGCCCGCTACGGCCCCTCCACTTT
few	.	TRBV7-3	TRBJ1-5	CASSPQGRNQPQHF	TGTGCCAGCAGCCCCCAGGGTAGGAATCAGCCCCAGCATTTT
.	TRBD1	TRBV19	TRBJ1-2	CASSWRRGQDNYGYTF	TGTGCCAGTAGTTGGCGCAGGGGGCAAGATAACTATGGCTACACCTTC
.	.	TRBV5-1	TRBJ2-7	CASSTQGYEQYF	TGCGCCAGCAGCACACAGGGCTACGAGCAGTACTTC
.	.	TRBV29-1	TRBJ2-1	CSVEDLDNEQFF	TGCAGCGTTGAAGATCTAGACAATGAGCAGTTCTTC
.	TRBD2	TRBV10-3	TRBJ2-5	CAISDARGDQETQYF	TGTGCCATCAGTGATGCACGGGGGGACCAAGAGACCCAGTACTTC
few	TRBD1	TRBV4-1	TRBJ2-5	CASSRSVHQGTGTQYF	TGCGCCAGCAGCCGTTCTGTTCACCAGGGGACAGGGACCCAGTACTTC
.	TRBD1	TRBV10-2	TRBJ2-7	CASSVAGTGGYEQYF	TGCGCCAGCAGTGTCGCCGGGACAGGGGGTTACGAGCAGTACTTC
once	TRBD1	TRBV7-2	TRBJ1-2	CASSSIRDRELDGYTF	TGTGCCAGCAGTTCTATCCGGGACAGGGAACTCGATGGCTACACCTTC